This T cell receptor (beta chain) was identified during a study of prognosis after radiotherapy for stage I lung cancer. Study-wide findings and caveats: Tumor specificity was not determined for the expanded TCR clones.

This clonotype is deemed medium-sized. Antigen unknown. Trimming cost V 6 bases and J 0 bases; bases outside gene matches: 6. Looked up from germline, CDR1 is MNHNS and CDR2 is SASEGT. The CDR3 extends over 15 amino acids. Amplification of the TCR beta CDR3 (from genomic DNA) was done by two-round multiplex PCR. The first PCR round targeted every TRBV and TRBJ gene with specific primers. Second-round PCR relied on universal primers. TCRdb re-analysed the multiplex PCR reads in MiXCR, keeping a single row per CDR3 protein. The table shows roughly 14,000 distinct CDR3 sequences, with roughly 26% occurring only once.

The J gene is TRBJ2-7, the V gene TRBV6-1; 9 nucleotides align to TRBD2. This receptor was obtained from a donor of 50 years or more with non-small cell lung cancer. Here the sequenced sample was PBMCs, taken before or after stereotactic body radiation therapy (not recorded which). The CDR3 loop is CASSTGLAYSYEQYF. The DNA of the CDR3 is TGTGCCAGCAGCACGGGACTAGCCTACTCCTACGAGCAGTACTTC.